These 3 T cell receptor beta chains share one sample of origin, sequenced in a study of OX40 agonist ivuxolimab in advanced cancers. Sequencing was performed with immunoSEQ multiplex PCR; in TCRdb, only in-frame clones are kept and a portion is missing. Among 57,000 or so clones listed, approximately 83% were seen once. The sample was CD4+ or CD8+ T cells sorted from blood, taken in a trial of the OX40 agonist ivuxolimab. These receptors came from an adult with an advanced solid tumor such as melanoma, head and neck, liver or kidney cancer.

The chain recombines TRBV6-6 with TRBJ1-5, with D perhaps matching TRBD1 (5 bases). V lost 2 bases and J 8 bases, leaving 13 bases between the germline ends. Germline V gene sequence: CDR1 MNHNY, CDR2 SVGAGI (reference sequence). The CDR3 totals 14 residues. This chain's CDR3 is CASSYAGRSEPQHF. In DNA form, the CDR3 reads TGTGCCAGCAGTTACGCGGGGCGTAGCGAGCCCCAGCATTTT.

The chain is built from TRBV5-1 and TRBJ2-4, with D perhaps TRBD2 (6 bases). CDR1 and CDR2 from the germline V gene are SGHRS and YFSETQ. The V gene lost 1 base and the J gene lost 2 bases, with 10 bases spanning the gap. This CDR3 region has 15 residues. The CDR3 here is CASSLIGGTKNIQYF. The DNA of the CDR3 is TGCGCCAGCAGCTTGATCGGCGGGACCAAAAACATTCAGTACTTC.

V usage is TRBV19 and J usage is TRBJ1-2; 7 bases map to TRBD1. Germline V gene lookup returns CDR1 LNHDA and CDR2 SQIVND (reference sequence). This CDR3 comprises 17 residues. V lost 5 bases to trimming and J lost 3 bases; unmatched junction nucleotides: 15. Here the CDR3 DNA reads TGTGCCAGTAGTCCAGGGGGGGACATCGCTTTCCACTATGGCTACACCTTC. Residues: CASSPGGDIAFHYGYTF.